These 10 T cell receptor beta chains were sequenced from one sample in a study of blood T cell repertoires in COVID-19. Data came from immunoSEQ multiplex PCR; TCRdb stores just in-frame clones and leaves some out. The sample consists of over 200,000 clones, about 80% of them appearing once. Sequencing was performed on peripheral blood. The receptors shown here come from a woman aged 40-49 years with active or convalescent COVID-19.

Concerning this clone itself: Other DNA sequences in this specimen translate into the identical CDR3. The chain has TRBV19 and TRBJ1-1; TRBD1 is a possible D gene (5 bases). V shed 3 bases and J shed 0 bases, with 8 bases lying between them. Germline V gene sequence: CDR1 LNHDA, CDR2 SQIVND (reference sequence). The CDR3 has 14 residues. In DNA, the CDR3 is TGTGCCAGTAGTATCGGGGGTCTGAACACTGAAGCTTTCTTT. Residues: CASSIGGLNTEAFF.

The V gene is TRBV7-9, the J gene TRBJ1-1; D possibly corresponds to TRBD1 (5 bases). CDR1 and CDR2 (germline): SEHNR, FQNEAQ (reference sequence). The CDR3 consists of 14 residues. Trimming removed 1 base at V and 4 bases at J, with 10 bases between. For the CDR3, the DNA is TGTGCCAGCAGCTTAGTGCACAGGCCCACTGAAGCTTTCTTT. Translated, it gives CASSLVHRPTEAFF.

This chain connects TRBV6-6 to TRBJ1-2; tentatively, D is TRBD1 (5 bases). The germline V gene encodes CDR1 MNHNY and CDR2 SVGAGI (reference sequence). The CDR3 extends over 11 amino acids. Trimming pared 11 bases from V and 4 bases from J, leaving 11 bases between. The CDR3, as DNA: TGTGCCGCGGGGGGGGGCTATGGCTACACCTTC. Translating gives CAAGGGYGYTF.

Note on this clone: Other DNA sequences in this sample translate to the same CDR3. The chain carries TRBV7-3 and TRBJ2-3; a possible D gene is TRBD2 (6 bases). The CDR3 extends over 15 amino acids. Trimming left V 0 bases short and J 0 bases short, with 7 bases between. Germline V gene sequence: CDR1 SGHTA, CDR2 FQGTGA. CDR3 region: CASSLTGSSTDTQYF. The CDR3 coding sequence is TGTGCCAGCAGCTTAACCGGGAGCAGCACAGATACGCAGTATTTT.

The genes are TRBV24-1 and TRBJ2-1; a weak D match, TRBD1 (6 bases). V was cut by 2 bases and J by 2 bases, with 12 bases left in between. This CDR3 has 16 residues. Germline V gene sequence: CDR1 KGHDR, CDR2 SFDVKD. The DNA for the CDR3 is TGTGCCACCAGTGATTCGGACAGCCTTACCTACAATGAGCAGTTCTTC. Its protein is CATSDSDSLTYNEQFF.

This chain links TRBV5-4 with TRBJ2-7; 9 bases line up with TRBD1. The CDR3 runs to 15 residues. CDR1 is SGHNT, CDR2 YYREEE, per germline (reference sequence). Trimming cost V 0 bases and J 2 bases; bases outside gene matches: 3. The CDR3 spells CASSLEGTGTYEQYF. The CDR3 DNA reads TGTGCCAGCAGCTTGGAGGGGACAGGGACCTACGAGCAGTACTTC. The full variable domain, with the rest looked up from reference TRBV5-4 and TRBJ2-7, is ETGVTQSPTHLIKTRGQQVTLRCSSQSGHNTVSWYQQALGQGPQFIFQYYREEENGRGNFPPRFSGLQFPNYSSELNVNALELDDSALYLCASSLEGTGTYEQYFGPGTRLTVT.

The V and J genes are TRBV18 and TRBJ2-2; 10 bases are a match to TRBD2. CDR1 is KGHSH, CDR2 LQKENI, per germline. The CDR3 covers 15 residues. V trimming: 3 bases; J trimming: 4 bases; junction bases outside the gene matches: 2. Written as DNA, the CDR3 is TGTGCCAGCTCACCCGGGACTAGCGCCACCGGGGAGCTGTTTTTT. Protein product: CASSPGTSATGELFF.

The V and J genes are TRBV27 and TRBJ2-7, with 8 nucleotides matching TRBD1. The CDR3 is made up of 16 amino acids. Germline CDR1 and CDR2: MNHEY and SMNVEV (reference sequence). V trimming: 3 bases; J trimming: 2 bases; junction bases outside the gene matches: 9. The CDR3 loop is CASSFLPKQGAYEQYF. DNA for the CDR3: TGTGCCAGCAGTTTTCTCCCCAAACAGGGGGCCTACGAGCAGTACTTC.

The chain has TRBV7-4 and TRBJ2-7; no definite D call. CDR1 is SGHVT, CDR2 SQSDAQ, per germline. Trimming shortened V by 5 bases and J by 5 bases, and 10 bases separated the two germline ends. The length of the CDR3 is 12 residues. The DNA of the CDR3 is TGTGCCAGCAGCCTCGAGCATAACGAGCAGTACTTC. Its translation: CASSLEHNEQYF.

This rearrangement joins TRBV6-5 to TRBJ1-5; no definite D call. The CDR3 extends over 12 amino acids. Looked up from germline, CDR1 is MNHEY and CDR2 is SVGAGI. Trimming removed 5 bases from V and 5 bases from J, with 7 bases in between. CDR3 residues: CASSLLDQPQHF. The DNA for the CDR3 is TGTGCCAGCAGTCTTCTAGATCAGCCCCAGCATTTT.